What follows describes a single T cell receptor beta chain. The target antigen is unknown. J gave up 7 bases and V 4 bases, and 7 bases lay outside the gene matches. Germline CDR1 SGHRS, CDR2 YFSETQ. CDR3 size: 14 residues. The PCR had 60 Vbeta and 13 Jbeta primers. Profiled with immunoSEQ multiplex PCR; TCRdb holds only in-frame clones, not every one. The data hold fewer than 150,000 clones, with 79% observed a single time. This sample was taken from a study of cytomegalovirus exposure and HLA in healthy donors. Overall study findings and caveats: Researchers reportedly found TCR beta sequences accurately predicted most subjects' HLA-A and HLA-B alleles.

The rearrangement uses TRBV5-1 and TRBJ2-4, with 8 bases identical to TRBD1. The sequence was obtained from a middle-aged man in good health and CMV-seropositive. The sequencing input was PBMCs. CDR3 sequence reads: CASSALDRANIQYF. In DNA, the CDR3 is TGCGCCAGCAGCGCCTTGGACAGGGCGAACATTCAGTACTTC. Variable domain in full (rest from reference TRBV5-1 and TRBJ2-4): KAGVTQTPRYLIKTRGQQVTLSCSPISGHRSVSWYQQTPGQGLQFLFEYFSETQRNKGNFPGRFSGRQFSNSRSEMNVSTLELGDSALYLCASSALDRANIQYFGAGTRLSVL.